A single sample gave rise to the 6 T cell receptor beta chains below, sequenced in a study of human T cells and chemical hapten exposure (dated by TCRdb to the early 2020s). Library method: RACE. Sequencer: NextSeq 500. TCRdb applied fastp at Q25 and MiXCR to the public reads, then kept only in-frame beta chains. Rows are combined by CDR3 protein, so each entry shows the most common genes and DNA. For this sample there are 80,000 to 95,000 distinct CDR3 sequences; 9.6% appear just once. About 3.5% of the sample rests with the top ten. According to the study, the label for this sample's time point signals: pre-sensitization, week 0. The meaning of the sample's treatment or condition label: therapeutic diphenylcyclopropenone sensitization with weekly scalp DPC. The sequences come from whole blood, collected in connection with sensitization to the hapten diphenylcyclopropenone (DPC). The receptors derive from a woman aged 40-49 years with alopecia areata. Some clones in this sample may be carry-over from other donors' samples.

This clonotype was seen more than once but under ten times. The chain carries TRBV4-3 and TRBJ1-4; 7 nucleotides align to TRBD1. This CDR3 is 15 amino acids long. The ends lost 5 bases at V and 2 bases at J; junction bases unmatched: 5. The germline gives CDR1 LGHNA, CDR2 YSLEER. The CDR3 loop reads CASSSQTGTNEKLFF. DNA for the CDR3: TGCGCCAGCAGCTCGCAGACAGGGACTAATGAAAAACTGTTTTTT.

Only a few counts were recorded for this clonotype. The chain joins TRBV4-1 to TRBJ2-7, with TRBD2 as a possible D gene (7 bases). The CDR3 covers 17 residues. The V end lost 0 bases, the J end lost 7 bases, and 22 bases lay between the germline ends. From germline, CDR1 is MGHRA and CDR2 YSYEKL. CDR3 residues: CASSQDMGGASLREQYF. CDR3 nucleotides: TGCGCCAGCAGCCAAGATATGGGGGGGGCCTCCCTACGAGAGCAGTACTTC.

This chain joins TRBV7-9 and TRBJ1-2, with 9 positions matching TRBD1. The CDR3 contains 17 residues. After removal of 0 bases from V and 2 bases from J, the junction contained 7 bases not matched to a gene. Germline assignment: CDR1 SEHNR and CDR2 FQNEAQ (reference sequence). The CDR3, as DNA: TGTGCCAGCAGCTTAGCGGGACAGGGCATTTTGAACTATGGCTACACCTTC. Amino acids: CASSLAGQGILNYGYTF.

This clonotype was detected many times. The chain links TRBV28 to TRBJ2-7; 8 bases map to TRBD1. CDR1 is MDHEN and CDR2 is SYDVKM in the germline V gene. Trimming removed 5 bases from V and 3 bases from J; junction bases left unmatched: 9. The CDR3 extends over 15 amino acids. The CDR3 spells CASSGAGTGFYEQYF. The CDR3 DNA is TGTGCCAGCAGTGGGGCCGGGACAGGTTTCTACGAGCAGTACTTC.

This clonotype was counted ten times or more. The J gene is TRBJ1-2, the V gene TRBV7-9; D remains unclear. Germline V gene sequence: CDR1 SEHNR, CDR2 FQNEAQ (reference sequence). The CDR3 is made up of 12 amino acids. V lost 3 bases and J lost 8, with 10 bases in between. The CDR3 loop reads CASSLGLGGYTF. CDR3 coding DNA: TGTGCCAGCAGCTTGGGCTTGGGCGGCTACACCTTC.

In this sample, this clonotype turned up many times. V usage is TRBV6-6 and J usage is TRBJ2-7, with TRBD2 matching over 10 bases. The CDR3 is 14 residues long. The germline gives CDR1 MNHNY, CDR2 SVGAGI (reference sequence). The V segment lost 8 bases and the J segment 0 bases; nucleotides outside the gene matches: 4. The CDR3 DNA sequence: TGTGCCAGCCTAGCGGGGGCCAGCTCCTACGAGCAGTACTTC. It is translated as CASLAGASSYEQYF.